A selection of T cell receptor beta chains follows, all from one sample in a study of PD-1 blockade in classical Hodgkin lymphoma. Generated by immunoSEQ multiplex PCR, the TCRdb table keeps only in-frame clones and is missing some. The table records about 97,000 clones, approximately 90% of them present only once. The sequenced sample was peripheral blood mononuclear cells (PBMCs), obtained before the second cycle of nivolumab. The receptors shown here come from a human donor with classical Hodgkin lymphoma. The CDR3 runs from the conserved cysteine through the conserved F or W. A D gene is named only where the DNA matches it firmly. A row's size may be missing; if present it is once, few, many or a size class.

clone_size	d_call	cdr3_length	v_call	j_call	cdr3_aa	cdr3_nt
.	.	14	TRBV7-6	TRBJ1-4	CASSLGVGGEKLFF	TGTGCCAGCAGCTTAGGAGTCGGTGGTGAAAAACTGTTTTTT
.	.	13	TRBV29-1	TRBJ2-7	CSVDTQDTMGQYF	TGCAGCGTTGATACCCAGGACACAATGGGGCAGTACTTC
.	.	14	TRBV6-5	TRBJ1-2	CASSYPPEHYGYTF	TGTGCCAGCAGTTACCCCCCAGAACACTATGGCTACACCTTC
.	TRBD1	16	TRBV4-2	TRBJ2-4	CASSQGDRPNKNIQYF	TGTGCCAGCAGCCAAGGGGACAGGCCAAACAAAAACATTCAGTACTTC
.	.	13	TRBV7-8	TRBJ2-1	CASRAGAPDSGFF	TGTGCCAGCAGGGCGGGGGCGCCAGATTCTGGATTCTTC
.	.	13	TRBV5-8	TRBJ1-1	CASSSRTEPEAFF	TGTGCCAGCAGTTCCAGGACGGAGCCTGAAGCTTTCTTT
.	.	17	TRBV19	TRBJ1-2	CASSATGRGWFVDGYTF	TGTGCCAGTAGCGCAACAGGGAGAGGATGGTTCGTAGATGGCTACACCTTC
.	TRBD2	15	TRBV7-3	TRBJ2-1	CASSAPGLAGNEQFF	TGTGCCAGCAGTGCCCCAGGACTAGCGGGGAATGAGCAGTTCTTC
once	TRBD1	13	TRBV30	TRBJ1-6	CASGGTGVSPLHF	TGTGCCTCCGGGGGGACAGGGGTTTCACCCCTCCACTTT
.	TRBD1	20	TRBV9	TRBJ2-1	CASSVRRGVGDRGPNNEQFF	TGTGCCAGCAGCGTAAGAAGGGGAGTGGGGGACAGGGGCCCTAACAATGAGCAGTTCTTC
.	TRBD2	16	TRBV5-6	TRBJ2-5	CASSLSSGGHQETQYF	TGTGCCAGCAGCTTATCTAGCGGGGGCCACCAAGAGACCCAGTACTTC
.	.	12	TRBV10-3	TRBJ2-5	CAISDRDETQYF	TGTGCCATCAGTGACAGGGATGAGACCCAGTACTTC
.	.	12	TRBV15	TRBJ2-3	CATSRGLSGGSF	TGTGCCACCAGCAGAGGCCTTTCTGGGGGGAGCTTT
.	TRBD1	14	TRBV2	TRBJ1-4	CASSVRTGNEKLFF	TGTGCCAGCAGTGTAAGGACAGGGAATGAAAAACTGTTTTTT
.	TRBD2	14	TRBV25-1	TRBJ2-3	CASSDSGGTDTQYF	TGTGCCAGCAGTGATAGCGGGGGCACAGATACGCAGTATTTT
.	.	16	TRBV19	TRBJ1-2	CASSTPSYGTNYGYTF	TGTGCCAGTAGTACCCCTTCCTATGGGACCAACTATGGCTACACCTTC
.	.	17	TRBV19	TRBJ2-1	CASSILSAGSSYNEQFF	TGTGCCAGTAGTATCCTATCAGCCGGGAGCTCCTACAATGAGCAGTTCTTC
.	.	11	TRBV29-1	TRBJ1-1	CSVDGGSRAFF	TGCAGCGTTGATGGGGGTAGTCGGGCTTTCTTT
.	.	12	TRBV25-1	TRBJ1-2	CASKGGPHGYTF	TGTGCCAGCAAGGGAGGTCCCCATGGCTACACCTTC
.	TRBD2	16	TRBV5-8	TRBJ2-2	CASSFIAGANTGELFF	TGTGCCAGCAGCTTTATAGCGGGGGCGAACACCGGGGAGCTGTTTTTT
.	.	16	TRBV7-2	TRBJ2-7	CASTQGGGISSYEQYF	TGTGCCAGCACCCAGGGGGGGGGTATTTCCTCCTACGAGCAGTACTTC
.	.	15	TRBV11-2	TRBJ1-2	CASSPERGTPYGYTF	TGTGCCAGCAGCCCTGAAAGGGGAACGCCCTATGGCTACACCTTC
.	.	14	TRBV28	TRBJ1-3	CASSLEDSRNTIYF	TGTGCCAGCAGTTTGGAGGATTCAAGAAACACCATATATTTT
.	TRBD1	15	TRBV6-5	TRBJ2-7	CASSYEGQGYYEQYF	TGTGCCAGCAGTTATGAAGGACAGGGGTACTACGAGCAGTACTTC
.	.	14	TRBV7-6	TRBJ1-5	CASSLAVSGQPQHF	TGTGCCAGCAGCTTAGCGGTTTCCGGTCAGCCCCAGCATTTT
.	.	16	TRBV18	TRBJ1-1	CASSLNNRGVGTEAFF	TGTGCCAGCTCACTGAACAACCGGGGGGTAGGGACTGAAGCTTTCTTT
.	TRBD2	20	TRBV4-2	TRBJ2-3	CASSQVWVLAGGPSTDTQYF	TGTGCCAGCAGCCAAGTTTGGGTACTAGCGGGGGGGCCTAGCACAGATACGCAGTATTTT
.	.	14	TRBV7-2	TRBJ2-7	CASSPLGRGDEQYF	TGTGCCAGCAGCCCGCTTGGTCGGGGTGACGAGCAGTACTTC
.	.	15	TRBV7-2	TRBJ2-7	CASSLGGGRGYEQYF	TGTGCCAGCAGCTTAGGTGGGGGGCGCGGGTACGAGCAGTACTTC
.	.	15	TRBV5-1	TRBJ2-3	CASSLEQGDTDTQYF	TGCGCCAGCAGCTTAGAACAGGGTGACACAGATACGCAGTATTTT
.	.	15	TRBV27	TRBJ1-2	CASSSMQGTGYGYTF	TGTGCCAGCAGTTCAATGCAGGGGACGGGCTATGGCTACACCTTC
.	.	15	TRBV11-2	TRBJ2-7	CASSSGDLISYEQYF	TGTGCCAGCAGCTCCGGGGATCTGATCTCCTACGAGCAGTACTTC
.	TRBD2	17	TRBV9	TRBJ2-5	CASSASGGGDRAETQYF	TGTGCCAGCAGCGCGAGTGGGGGAGGGGATCGAGCGGAGACCCAGTACTTC
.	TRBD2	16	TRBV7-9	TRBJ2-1	CASSLPAGGQFGEQFF	TGTGCCAGCAGCTTACCGGCGGGGGGGCAATTCGGTGAGCAGTTCTTC
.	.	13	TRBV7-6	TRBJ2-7	CASSLGDAYEQYF	TGTGCCAGCAGCTTAGGAGACGCCTACGAGCAGTACTTC
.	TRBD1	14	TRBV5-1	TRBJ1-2	CASSPAGTGYGYTF	TGCGCCAGCAGCCCGGCTGGGACAGGCTATGGCTACACCTTC
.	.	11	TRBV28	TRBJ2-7	CASTATYEQYF	TGTGCCAGCACGGCTACCTACGAGCAGTACTTC
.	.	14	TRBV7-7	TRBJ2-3	CASSSGLETDTQYF	TGTGCCAGCAGCTCGGGACTGGAGACAGATACGCAGTATTTT
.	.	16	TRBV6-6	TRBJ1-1	CASSYVIWADHTEAFF	TGTGCCAGCAGTTACGTCATCTGGGCAGACCACACTGAAGCTTTCTTT
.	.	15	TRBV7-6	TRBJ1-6	CASSLRRQNNSPLHF	TGTGCCAGCAGCTTACGGCGGCAGAATAATTCACCCCTCCACTTT
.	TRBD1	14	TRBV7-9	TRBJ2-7	CASSFRGMSYEQYF	TGTGCCAGCAGCTTCAGGGGGATGTCCTACGAGCAGTACTTC
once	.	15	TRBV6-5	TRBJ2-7	CASSQPGTTSYEQYF	TGTGCCAGCAGTCAGCCCGGGACGACCTCCTACGAGCAGTACTTC
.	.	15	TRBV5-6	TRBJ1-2	CASSDETTGLYGYTF	TGTGCCAGCAGCGACGAAACCACAGGGCTCTATGGCTACACCTTC
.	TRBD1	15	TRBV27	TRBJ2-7	CASSLSGQGYYEQYF	TGTGCCAGCAGTTTATCGGGACAGGGGTACTACGAGCAGTACTTC
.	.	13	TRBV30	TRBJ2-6	CAWTVSGANVLTF	TGTGCCTGGACAGTCTCTGGGGCCAACGTCCTGACTTTC
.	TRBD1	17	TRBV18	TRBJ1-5	CASSSTGTEGSNQPQHF	TGTGCCAGCTCAAGTACCGGGACAGAGGGTAGCAATCAGCCCCAGCATTTT
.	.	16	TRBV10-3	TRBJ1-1	CAISENRGGRNTEAFF	TGTGCCATCAGTGAAAATCGAGGGGGGCGGAACACTGAAGCTTTCTTT
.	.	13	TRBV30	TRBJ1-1	CAWSSGIGFEAFF	TGTGCCTGGAGTTCAGGCATCGGTTTTGAAGCTTTCTTT
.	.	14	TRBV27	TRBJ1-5	CASSLVGGNQPQHF	TGTGCCAGCAGTTTAGTAGGAGGCAATCAGCCCCAGCATTTT
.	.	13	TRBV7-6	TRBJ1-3	CASSPVPGNTIYF	TGTGCCAGCAGCCCGGTCCCAGGAAACACCATATATTTT
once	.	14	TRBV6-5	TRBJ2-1	CASMMGGWGNEQFF	TGTGCCAGCATGATGGGGGGCTGGGGCAATGAGCAGTTCTTC
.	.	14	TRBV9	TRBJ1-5	CASSVGGFNQPQHF	TGTGCCAGCAGCGTAGGGGGTTTCAATCAGCCCCAGCATTTT
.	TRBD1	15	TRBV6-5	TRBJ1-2	CASSYATGGHYGYTF	TGTGCCAGCAGTTACGCGACAGGGGGCCACTATGGCTACACCTTC
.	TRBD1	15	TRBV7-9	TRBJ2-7	CASSLGPTGVSEQYF	TGTGCCAGCAGCTTAGGCCCGACAGGGGTCAGCGAGCAGTACTTC
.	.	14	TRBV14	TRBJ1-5	CASSQLRGHQPQHF	TGTGCCAGCAGCCAATTACGGGGACACCAGCCCCAGCATTTT